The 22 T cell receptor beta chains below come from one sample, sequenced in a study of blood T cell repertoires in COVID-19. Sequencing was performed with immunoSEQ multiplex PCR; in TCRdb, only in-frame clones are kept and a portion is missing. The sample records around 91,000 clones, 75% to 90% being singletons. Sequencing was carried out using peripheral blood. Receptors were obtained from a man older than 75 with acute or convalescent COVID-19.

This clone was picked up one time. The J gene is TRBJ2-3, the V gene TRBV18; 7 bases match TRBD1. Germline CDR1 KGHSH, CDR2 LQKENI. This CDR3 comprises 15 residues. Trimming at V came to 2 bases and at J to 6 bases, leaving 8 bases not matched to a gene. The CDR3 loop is CASSPGPGGSDTQYF. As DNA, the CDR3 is TGTGCCAGCTCACCAGGTCCAGGGGGTTCGGATACGCAGTATTTT.

CDR3 DNA: TGCGCCAGCAAGGGACAGACCAACACTGAAGCTTTCTTT. It is translated as CASKGQTNTEAFF. The chain carries TRBV10-1 and TRBJ1-1, with 7 nucleotides matching TRBD1. This CDR3 spans 13 amino acids. The germline CDR1 and CDR2 sequences are WNHNN and SYGVQD (reference sequence). The ends lost 7 bases at V and 2 bases at J; junction bases unmatched: 4.

For the CDR3, the DNA is TGTGCCAGCAGCCAAGCCTTAAGGAGCGACCAAGAGACCCAGTACTTC. It is translated as CASSQALRSDQETQYF. The chain couples TRBV3-1 (or the pseudogene TRBV3-2) to TRBJ2-5; D remains unclear. The V end was cut by 1 base, the J end by 0 bases, with 12 bases between. Germline V lookup: CDR1 LGHDT, CDR2 YNNKEL (reference sequence). CDR3 length: 16 amino acids.

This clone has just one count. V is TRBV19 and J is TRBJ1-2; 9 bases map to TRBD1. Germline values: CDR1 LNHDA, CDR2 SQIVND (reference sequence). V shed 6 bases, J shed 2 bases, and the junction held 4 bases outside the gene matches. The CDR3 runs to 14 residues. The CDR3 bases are TGTGCCAGTAGCCTTGGACAGGGGAACTATGGCTACACCTTC. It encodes CASSLGQGNYGYTF. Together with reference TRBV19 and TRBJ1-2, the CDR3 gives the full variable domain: DGGITQSPKYLFRKEGQNVTLSCEQNLNHDAMYWYRQDPGQGLRLIYYSQIVNDFQKGDIAEGYSVSREKKESFPLTVTSAQKNPTAFYLCASSLGQGNYGYTFGSGTRLTVV.

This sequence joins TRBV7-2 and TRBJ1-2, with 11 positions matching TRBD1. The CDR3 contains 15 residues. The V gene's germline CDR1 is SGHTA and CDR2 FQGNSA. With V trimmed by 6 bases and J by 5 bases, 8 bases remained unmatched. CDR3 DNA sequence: TGTGCCAGCAGTTGGACAGGGGGCCCTCAATATGGCTACACCTTC. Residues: CASSWTGGPQYGYTF.

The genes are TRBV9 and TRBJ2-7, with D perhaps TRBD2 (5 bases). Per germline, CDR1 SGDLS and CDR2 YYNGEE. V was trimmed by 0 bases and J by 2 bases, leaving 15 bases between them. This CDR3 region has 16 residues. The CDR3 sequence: CASSVEGKRPTYEQYF. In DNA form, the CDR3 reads TGTGCCAGCAGCGTAGAGGGCAAGCGGCCTACCTACGAGCAGTACTTC.

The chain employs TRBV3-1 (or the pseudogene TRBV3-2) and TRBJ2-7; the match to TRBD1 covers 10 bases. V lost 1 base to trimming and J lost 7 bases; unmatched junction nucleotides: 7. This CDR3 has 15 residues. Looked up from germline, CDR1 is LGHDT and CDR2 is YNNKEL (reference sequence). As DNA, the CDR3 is TGTGCCAGCAGCCAAGGCACCGGGACAGGGGAAGAGCAGTACTTC. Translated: CASSQGTGTGEEQYF.

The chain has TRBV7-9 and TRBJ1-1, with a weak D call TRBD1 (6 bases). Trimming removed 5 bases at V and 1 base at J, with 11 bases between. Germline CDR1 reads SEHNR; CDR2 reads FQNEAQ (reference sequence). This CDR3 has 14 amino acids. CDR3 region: CASSPRGGNTEAFF. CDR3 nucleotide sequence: TGTGCCAGCAGCCCCCGAGGGGGGAACACTGAAGCTTTCTTT.

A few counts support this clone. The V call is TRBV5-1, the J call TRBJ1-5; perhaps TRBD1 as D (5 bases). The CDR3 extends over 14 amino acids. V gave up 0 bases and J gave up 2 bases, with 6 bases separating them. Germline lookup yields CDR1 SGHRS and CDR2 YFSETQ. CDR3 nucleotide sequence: TGCGCCAGCAGCTTGGTAGGGGGCAATCAGCCCCAGCATTTT. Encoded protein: CASSLVGGNQPQHF.

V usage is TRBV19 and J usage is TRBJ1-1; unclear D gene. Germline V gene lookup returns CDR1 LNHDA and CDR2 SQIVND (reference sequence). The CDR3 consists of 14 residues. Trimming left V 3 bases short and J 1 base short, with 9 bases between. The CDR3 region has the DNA TGTGCCAGTAGTATTCAGGTATCGAACACTGAAGCTTTCTTT. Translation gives CASSIQVSNTEAFF.

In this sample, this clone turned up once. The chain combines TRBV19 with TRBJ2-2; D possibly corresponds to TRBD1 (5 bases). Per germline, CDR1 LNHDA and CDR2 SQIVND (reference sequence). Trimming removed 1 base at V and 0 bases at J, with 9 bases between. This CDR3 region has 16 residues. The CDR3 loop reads CASSIGGAANTGELFF. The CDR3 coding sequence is TGTGCCAGTAGTATAGGTGGGGCCGCGAACACCGGGGAGCTGTTTTTT.

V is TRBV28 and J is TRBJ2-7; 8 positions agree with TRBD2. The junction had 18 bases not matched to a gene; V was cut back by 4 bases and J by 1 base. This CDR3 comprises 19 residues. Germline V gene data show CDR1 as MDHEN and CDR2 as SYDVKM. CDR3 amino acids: CASSSPAGGGRLGSYEQYF. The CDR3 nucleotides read TGTGCCAGCAGTTCCCCCGCGGGGGGCGGTCGGTTGGGTTCCTACGAGCAGTACTTC.

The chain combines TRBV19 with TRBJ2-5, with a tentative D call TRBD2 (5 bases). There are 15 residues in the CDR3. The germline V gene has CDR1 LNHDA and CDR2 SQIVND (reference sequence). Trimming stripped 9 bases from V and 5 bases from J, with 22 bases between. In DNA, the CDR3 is TGTGCCAGCCGGGCCGGGCCTGCGGGCTGGGAGACCCAGTACTTC. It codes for CASRAGPAGWETQYF.

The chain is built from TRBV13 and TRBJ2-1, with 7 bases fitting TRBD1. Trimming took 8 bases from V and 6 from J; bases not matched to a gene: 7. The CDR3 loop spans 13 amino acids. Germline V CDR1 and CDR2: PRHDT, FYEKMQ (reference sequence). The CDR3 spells CASLRQGFNEQFF. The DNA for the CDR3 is TGTGCCAGCTTGCGACAGGGATTCAATGAGCAGTTCTTC.

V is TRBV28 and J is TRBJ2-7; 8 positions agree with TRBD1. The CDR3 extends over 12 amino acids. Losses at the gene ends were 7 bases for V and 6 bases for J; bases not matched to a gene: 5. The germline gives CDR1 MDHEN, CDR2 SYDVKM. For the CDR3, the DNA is TGTGCCAGCACCAGGGGGCATCGCGAGCAGTACTTC. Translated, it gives CASTRGHREQYF.

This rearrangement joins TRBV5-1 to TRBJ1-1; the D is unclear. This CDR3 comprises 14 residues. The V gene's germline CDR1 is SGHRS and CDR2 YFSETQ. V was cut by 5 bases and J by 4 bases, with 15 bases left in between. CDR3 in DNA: TGCGCCAGCAGGGAGCAGACCTCTGGCACTGAAGCTTTCTTT. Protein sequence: CASREQTSGTEAFF.

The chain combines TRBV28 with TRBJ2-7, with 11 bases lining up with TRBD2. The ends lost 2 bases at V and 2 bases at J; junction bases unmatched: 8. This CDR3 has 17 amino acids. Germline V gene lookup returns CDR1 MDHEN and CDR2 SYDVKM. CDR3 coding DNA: TGTGCCAGCAGTTTAAGGGGACTAGCGGACCAAGCCTACGAGCAGTACTTC. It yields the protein CASSLRGLADQAYEQYF.

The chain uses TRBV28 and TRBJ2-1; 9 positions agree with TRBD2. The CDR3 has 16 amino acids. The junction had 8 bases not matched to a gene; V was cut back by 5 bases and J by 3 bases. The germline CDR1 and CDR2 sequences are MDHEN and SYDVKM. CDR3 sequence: CASSGGGVLLYNEQFF. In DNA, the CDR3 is TGTGCCAGCAGTGGCGGGGGGGTCCTACTCTACAATGAGCAGTTCTTC.

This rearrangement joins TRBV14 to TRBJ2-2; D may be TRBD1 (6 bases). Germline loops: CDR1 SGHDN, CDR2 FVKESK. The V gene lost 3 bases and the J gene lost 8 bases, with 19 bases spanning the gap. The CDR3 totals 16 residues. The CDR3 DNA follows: TGTGCCAGCAGCCATAGGACTGGGGGCCCTGCTGGGGAGCTGTTTTTT. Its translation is CASSHRTGGPAGELFF.

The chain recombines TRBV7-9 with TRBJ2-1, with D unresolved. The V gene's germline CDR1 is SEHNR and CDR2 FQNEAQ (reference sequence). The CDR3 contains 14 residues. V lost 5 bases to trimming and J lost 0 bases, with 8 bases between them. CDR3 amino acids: CASSPISSYNEQFF. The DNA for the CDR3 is TGTGCCAGCAGCCCAATTAGCTCCTACAATGAGCAGTTCTTC.

CDR3: CASSQTGRASNEQFF. CDR3 DNA: TGTGCCAGCAGTCAAACCGGGAGGGCCTCCAATGAGCAGTTCTTC. The chain carries TRBV14 and TRBJ2-1; 8 bases map to TRBD2. The CDR3 loop spans 15 amino acids. Germline-derived CDR1 and CDR2 are SGHDN and FVKESK. J was trimmed by 6 bases and V by 6 bases; bases with no gene match: 10.

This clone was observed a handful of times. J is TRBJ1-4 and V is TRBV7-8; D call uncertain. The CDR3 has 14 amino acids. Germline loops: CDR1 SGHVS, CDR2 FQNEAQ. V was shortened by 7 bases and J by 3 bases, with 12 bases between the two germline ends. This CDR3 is CASNPGGSNEKLFF. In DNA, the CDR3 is TGTGCCAGCAACCCTGGAGGATCTAATGAAAAACTGTTTTTT. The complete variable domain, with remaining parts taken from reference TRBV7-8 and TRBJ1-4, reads GAGVSQSPRYKVAKRGQDVALRCDPISGHVSLFWYQQALGQGPEFLTYFQNEAQLDKSGLPSDRFFAERPEGSVSTLKIQRTQQEDSAVYLCASNPGGSNEKLFFGSGTQLSVL.